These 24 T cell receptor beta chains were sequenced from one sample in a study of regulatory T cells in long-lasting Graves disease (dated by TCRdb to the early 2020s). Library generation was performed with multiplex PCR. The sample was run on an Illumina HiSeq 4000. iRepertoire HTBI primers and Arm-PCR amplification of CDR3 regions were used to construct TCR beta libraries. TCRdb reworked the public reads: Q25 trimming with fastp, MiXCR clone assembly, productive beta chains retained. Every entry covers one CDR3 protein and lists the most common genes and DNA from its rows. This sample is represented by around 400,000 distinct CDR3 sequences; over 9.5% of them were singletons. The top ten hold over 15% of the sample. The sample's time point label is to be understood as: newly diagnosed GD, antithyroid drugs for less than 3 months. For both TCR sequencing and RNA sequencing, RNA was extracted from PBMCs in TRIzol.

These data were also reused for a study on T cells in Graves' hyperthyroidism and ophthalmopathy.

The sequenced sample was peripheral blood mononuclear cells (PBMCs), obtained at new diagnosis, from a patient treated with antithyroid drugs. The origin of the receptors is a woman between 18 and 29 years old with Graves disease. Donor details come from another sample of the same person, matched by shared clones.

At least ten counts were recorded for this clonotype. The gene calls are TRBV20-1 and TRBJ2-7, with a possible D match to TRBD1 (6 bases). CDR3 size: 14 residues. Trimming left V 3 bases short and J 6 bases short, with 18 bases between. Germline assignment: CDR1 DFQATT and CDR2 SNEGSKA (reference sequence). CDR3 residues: CSARGTSPTSEQYF. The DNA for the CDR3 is TGCAGTGCTAGGGGGACAAGCCCTACCTCCGAGCAGTACTTC.

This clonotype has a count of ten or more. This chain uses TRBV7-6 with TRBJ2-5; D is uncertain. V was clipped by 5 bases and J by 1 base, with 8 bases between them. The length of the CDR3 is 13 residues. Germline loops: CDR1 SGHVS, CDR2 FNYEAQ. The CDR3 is CASSLYTQETQYF. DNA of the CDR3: TGTGCCAGCAGCCTGTACACCCAAGAGACCCAGTACTTC.

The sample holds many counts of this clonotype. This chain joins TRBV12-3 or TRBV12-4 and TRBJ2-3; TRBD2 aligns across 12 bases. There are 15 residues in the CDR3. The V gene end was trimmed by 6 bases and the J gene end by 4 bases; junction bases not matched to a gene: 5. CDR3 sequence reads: CASSPSGGASDTQYF. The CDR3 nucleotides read TGTGCCAGCAGCCCTAGCGGGGGGGCGTCAGATACGCAGTATTTT.

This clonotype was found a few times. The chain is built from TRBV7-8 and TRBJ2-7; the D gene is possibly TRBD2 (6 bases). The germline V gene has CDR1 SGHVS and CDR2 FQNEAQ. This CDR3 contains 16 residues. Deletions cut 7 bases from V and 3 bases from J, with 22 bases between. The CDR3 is CASTNIPRERGYEQYF. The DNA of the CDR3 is TGTGCCAGCACAAATATCCCTCGGGAGAGGGGCTACGAGCAGTACTTC.

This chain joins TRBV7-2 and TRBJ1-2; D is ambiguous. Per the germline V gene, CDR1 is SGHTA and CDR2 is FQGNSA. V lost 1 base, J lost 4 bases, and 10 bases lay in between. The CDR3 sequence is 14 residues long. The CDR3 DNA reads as TGTGCCAGCAGCTTAGAAACAGCCCTCTATGGCTACACCTTC. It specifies CASSLETALYGYTF. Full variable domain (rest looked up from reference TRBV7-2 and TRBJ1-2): GAGVSQSPSNKVTEKGKDVELRCDPISGHTALYWYRQSLGQGLEFLIYFQGNSAPDKSGLPSDRFSAERTGGSVSTLTIQRTQQEDSAVYLCASSLETALYGYTFGSGTRLTVV.

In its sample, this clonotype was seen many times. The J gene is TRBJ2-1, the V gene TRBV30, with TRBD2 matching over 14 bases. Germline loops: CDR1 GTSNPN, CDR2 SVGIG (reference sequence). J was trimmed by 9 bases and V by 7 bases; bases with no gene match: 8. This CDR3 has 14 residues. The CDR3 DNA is TGTGCCTCAAGACTAGCGGGGGGGCCAAGTGAGCAGTTCTTC. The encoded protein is CASRLAGGPSEQFF.

CDR3 nucleotides: TGTGCCAGTAGGAGGACAGGGGGCACAGGGCCCCAGCATTTT. Translation: CASRRTGGTGPQHF. This sequence joins TRBV19 and TRBJ1-5, with 11 nucleotides matching TRBD1. This CDR3 has 14 residues. J was trimmed by 9 bases and V by 6 bases; bases with no gene match: 7. Per the germline V gene, CDR1 is LNHDA and CDR2 is SQIVND (reference sequence).

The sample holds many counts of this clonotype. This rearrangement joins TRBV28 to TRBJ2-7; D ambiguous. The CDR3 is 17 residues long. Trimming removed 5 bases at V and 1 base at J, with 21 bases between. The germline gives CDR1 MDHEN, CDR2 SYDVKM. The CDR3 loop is CASSLSGGSSTSYEQYF. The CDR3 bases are TGTGCCAGCAGTCTTTCCGGCGGCAGCTCGACTTCCTACGAGCAGTACTTC.

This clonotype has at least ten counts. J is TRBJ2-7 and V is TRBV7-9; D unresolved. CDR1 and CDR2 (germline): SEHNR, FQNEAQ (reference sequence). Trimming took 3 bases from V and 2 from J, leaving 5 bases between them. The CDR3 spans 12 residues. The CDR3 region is CASSFKPYEQYF. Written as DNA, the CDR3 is TGTGCCAGCAGCTTTAAGCCCTACGAGCAGTACTTC.

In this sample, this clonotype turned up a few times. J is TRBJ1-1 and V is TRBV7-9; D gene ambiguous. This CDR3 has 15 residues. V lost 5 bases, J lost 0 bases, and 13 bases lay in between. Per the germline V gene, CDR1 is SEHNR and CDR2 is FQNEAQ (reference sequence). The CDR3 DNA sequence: TGTGCCAGCAGCCCCCCCGGACGGATGAACACTGAAGCTTTCTTT. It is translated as CASSPPGRMNTEAFF. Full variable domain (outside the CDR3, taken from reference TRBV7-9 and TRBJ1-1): DTGVSQNPRHKITKRGQNVTFRCDPISEHNRLYWYRQTLGQGPEFLTYFQNEAQLEKSRLLSDRFSAERPKGSFSTLEIQRTEQGDSAMYLCASSPPGRMNTEAFFGQGTRLTVV.

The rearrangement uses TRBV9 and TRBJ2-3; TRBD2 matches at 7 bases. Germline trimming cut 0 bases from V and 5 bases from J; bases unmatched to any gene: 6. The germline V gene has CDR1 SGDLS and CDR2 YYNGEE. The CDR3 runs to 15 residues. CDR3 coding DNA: TGTGCCAGCAGCGTAGTTGACGGGGGGATAGATACGCAGTATTTT. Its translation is CASSVVDGGIDTQYF.

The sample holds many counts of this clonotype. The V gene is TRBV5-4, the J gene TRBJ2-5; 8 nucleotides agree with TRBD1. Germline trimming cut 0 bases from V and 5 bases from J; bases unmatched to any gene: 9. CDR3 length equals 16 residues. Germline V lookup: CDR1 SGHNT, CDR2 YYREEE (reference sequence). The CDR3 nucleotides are TGTGCCAGCAGCTTGGGGGGACAGGACGGACTGGAGACCCAGTACTTC. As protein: CASSLGGQDGLETQYF.

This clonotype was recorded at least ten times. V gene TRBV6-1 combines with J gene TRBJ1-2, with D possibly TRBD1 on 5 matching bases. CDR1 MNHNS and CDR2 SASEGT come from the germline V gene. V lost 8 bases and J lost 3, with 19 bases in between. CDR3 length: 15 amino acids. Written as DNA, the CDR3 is TGTGCCAGCTTAGGGTTCGGGGCTACAGACTATGGCTACACCTTC. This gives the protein CASLGFGATDYGYTF.

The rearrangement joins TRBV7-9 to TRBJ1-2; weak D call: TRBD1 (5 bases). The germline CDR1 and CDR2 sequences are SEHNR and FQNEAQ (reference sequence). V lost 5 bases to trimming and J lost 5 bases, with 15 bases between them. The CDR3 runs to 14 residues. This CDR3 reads CASSLRGLIYGYTF. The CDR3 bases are TGTGCCAGCAGCCTGCGGGGCCTAATTTATGGCTACACCTTC.

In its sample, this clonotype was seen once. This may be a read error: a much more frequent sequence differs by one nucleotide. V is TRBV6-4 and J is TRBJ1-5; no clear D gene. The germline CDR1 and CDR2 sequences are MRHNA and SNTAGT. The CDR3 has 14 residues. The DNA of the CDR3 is TGTGCCAGCATCCTGGGCAGAGGCAATCAGCTCCAGCATTTT. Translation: CASILGRGNQLQHF.

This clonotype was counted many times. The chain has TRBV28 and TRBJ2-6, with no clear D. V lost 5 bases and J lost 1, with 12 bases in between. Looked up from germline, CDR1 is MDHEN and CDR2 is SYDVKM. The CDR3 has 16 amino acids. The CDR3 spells CASSPITRSGANVLTF. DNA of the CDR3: TGTGCCAGCAGTCCTATTACGAGATCTGGGGCCAACGTCCTGACTTTC. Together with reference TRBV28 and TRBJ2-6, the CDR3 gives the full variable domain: DVKVTQSSRYLVKRTGEKVFLECVQDMDHENMFWYRQDPGLGLRLIYFSYDVKMKEKGDIPEGYSVSREKKERFSLILESASTNQTSMYLCASSPITRSGANVLTFGAGSRLTVL.

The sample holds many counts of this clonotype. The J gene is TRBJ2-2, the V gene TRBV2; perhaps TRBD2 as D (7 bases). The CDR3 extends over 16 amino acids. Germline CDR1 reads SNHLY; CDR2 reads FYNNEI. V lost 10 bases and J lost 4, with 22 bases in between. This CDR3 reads CATTWGGAAGTGELFF. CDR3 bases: TGTGCCACTACCTGGGGGGGGGCGGCGGGCACCGGGGAGCTGTTTTTT.

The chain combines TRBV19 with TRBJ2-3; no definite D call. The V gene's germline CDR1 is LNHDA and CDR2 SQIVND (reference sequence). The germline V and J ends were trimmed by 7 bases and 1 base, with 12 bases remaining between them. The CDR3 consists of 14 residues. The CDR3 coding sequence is TGTGCCAGTAAAGGGTCGTATCGCACAGATACGCAGTATTTT. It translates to CASKGSYRTDTQYF.

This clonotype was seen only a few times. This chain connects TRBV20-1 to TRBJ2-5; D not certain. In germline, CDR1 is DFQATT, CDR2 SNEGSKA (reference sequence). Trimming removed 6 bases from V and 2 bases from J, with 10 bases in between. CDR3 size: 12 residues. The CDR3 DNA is TGCAGTGCGCTAGTTGGGCAAGAGACCCAGTACTTC. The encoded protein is CSALVGQETQYF.

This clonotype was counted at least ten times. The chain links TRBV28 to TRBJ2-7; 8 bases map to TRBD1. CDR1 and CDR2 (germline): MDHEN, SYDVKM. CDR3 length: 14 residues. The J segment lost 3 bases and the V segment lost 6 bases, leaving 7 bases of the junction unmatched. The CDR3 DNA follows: TGTGCCAGCAGCGACAGGGGTCATGGCTACGAGCAGTACTTC. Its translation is CASSDRGHGYEQYF. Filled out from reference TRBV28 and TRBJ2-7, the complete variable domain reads DVKVTQSSRYLVKRTGEKVFLECVQDMDHENMFWYRQDPGLGLRLIYFSYDVKMKEKGDIPEGYSVSREKKERFSLILESASTNQTSMYLCASSDRGHGYEQYFGPGTRLTVT.

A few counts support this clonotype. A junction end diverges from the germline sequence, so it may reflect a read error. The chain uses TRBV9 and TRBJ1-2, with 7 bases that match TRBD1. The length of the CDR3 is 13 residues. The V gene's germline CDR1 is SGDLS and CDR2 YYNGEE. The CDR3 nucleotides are TGTGCCAGCAGCGAGGGGGCATCCTATAGCTACACCTTC. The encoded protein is CASSEGASYSYTF.

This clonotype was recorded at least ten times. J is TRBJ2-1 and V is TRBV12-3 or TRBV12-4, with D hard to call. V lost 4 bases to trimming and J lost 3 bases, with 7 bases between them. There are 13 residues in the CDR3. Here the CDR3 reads CASSSLYYNEQFF. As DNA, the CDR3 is TGTGCCAGCAGTTCCCTCTACTACAATGAGCAGTTCTTC.

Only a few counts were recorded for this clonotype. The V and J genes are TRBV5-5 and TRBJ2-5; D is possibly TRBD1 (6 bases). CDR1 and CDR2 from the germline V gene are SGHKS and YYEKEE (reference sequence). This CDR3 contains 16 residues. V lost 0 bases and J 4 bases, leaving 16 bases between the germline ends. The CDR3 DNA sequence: TGTGCCAGCAGCTTGGAAGGGGTTTTACAGGGAGAGACCCAGTACTTC. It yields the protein CASSLEGVLQGETQYF. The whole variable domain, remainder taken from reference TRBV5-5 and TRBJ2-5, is DAGVTQSPTHLIKTRGQQVTLRCSPISGHKSVSWYQQVLGQGPQFIFQYYEKEERGRGNFPDRFSARQFPNYSSELNVNALLLGDSALYLCASSLEGVLQGETQYFGPGTRLLVL.

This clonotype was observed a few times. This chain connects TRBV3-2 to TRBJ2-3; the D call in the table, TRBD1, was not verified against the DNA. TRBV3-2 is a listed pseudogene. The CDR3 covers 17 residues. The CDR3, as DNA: TGTGCCAGCAGCCAAGAGGGGGACGGGACAGGGACAGATACGCAGTATTTT. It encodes CASSQEGDGTGTDTQYF.